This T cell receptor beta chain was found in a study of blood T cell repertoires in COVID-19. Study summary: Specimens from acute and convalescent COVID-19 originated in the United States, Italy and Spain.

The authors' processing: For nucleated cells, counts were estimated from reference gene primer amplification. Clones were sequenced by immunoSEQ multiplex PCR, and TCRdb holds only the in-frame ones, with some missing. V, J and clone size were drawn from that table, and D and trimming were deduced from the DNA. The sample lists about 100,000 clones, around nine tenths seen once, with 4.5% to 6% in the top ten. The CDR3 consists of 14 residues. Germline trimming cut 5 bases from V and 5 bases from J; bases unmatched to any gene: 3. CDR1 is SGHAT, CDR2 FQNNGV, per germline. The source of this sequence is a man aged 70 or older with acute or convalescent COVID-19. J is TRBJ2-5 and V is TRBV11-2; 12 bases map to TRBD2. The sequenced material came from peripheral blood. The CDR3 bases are TGTGCCAGCAGCGAAACTAGCGGGGGGGAGACCCAGTACTTC. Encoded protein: CASSETSGGETQYF.